The T cell receptor beta chain described here comes from a study of cytomegalovirus exposure and HLA in healthy donors. The PCR had 60 Vbeta and 13 Jbeta primers. Method: immunoSEQ multiplex PCR; TCRdb's copy keeps in-frame clones and lacks some. The top ten hold about 7.5% of the sample, which has roughly 100,000 clones, over 60% seen once. The germline V gene has CDR1 LGHNA and CDR2 YSLEER. The CDR3 sequence is 16 residues long. J lost 1 base, V lost 3 bases, and 5 bases had no gene match. This clone showed up just a few times. As yet, its antigen is unknown. General study findings and limits: Only CMV serostatus was available as immune exposure information. TCR beta V segments were, for the most part, productive about 87% or about 30% of the time in an earlier analysis. As a later analysis showed, a missense DCLRE1C variant was linked to trimming of TCR beta V- and J-genes. It was 164 TCR beta chains that were listed as cytomegalovirus-associated.

Material for sequencing was PBMCs. This chain uses TRBV4-3 with TRBJ2-2, with 7 bases lining up with TRBD2. This sequence originates from a man between 40 and 49 years old in good health and CMV-seropositive. The CDR3 DNA is TGCGCCAGCAGCCAGGGAGGCGGGAGGAACACCGGGGAGCTGTTTTTT. It is translated as CASSQGGGRNTGELFF.